The T cell receptor (beta chain) under discussion was sequenced for a study of T cell repertoires in cytomegalovirus infection. This clonotype was counted between two and nine times. From the reads, TCRdb called clonotypes with MiXCR, one entry per CDR3 protein. The sample holds some 200,000 distinct CDR3 sequences, approximately 9.6% seen once. Germline V CDR1 and CDR2: MDHEN, SYDVKM. The CDR3 runs 15 residues. V was pared by 6 bases and J by 9 bases, with 12 bases of the junction left unmatched. J is TRBJ2-1 and V is TRBV28; 9 bases map to TRBD1. This TCR came from a human donor in good health (CMV status not recorded). Some clones in this sample may be carry-over from other donors' samples. Sequencing was carried out using PBMCs. CDR3 DNA sequence: TGTGCCAGCAGGAAACCGGGACAGGGAACCGGTGAGCAGTTCTTC. Translation: CASRKPGQGTGEQFF.